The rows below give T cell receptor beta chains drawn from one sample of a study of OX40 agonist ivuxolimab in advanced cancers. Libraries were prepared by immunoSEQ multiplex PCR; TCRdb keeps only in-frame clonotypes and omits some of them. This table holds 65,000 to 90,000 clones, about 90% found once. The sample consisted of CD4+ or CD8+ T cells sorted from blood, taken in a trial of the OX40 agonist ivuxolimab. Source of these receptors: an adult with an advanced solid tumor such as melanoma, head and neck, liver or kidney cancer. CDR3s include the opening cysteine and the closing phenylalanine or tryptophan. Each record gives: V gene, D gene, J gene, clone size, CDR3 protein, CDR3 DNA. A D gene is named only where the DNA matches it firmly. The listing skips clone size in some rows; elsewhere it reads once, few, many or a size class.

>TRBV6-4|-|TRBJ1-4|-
CASSDLTWSRVKMDTNEKLFF
TGTGCCAGCAGTGACCTCACCTGGTCCAGGGTAAAAATGGATACTAATGAAAAACTGTTTTTT
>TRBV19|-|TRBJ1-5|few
CASQGFNQPQHF
TGTGCCAGCCAGGGTTTCAATCAGCCCCAGCATTTT
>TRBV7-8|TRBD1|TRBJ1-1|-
CASGKIGTEDNTEAFF
TGTGCCAGCGGAAAGATAGGGACAGAGGATAACACTGAAGCTTTCTTT
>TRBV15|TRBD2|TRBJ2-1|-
CATSRSGLAAYNEQFF
TGTGCCACCAGCAGGAGCGGACTAGCGGCCTACAATGAGCAGTTCTTC
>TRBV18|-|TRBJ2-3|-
CASSPYQDTQYF
TGTGCCAGCTCCCCTTACCAGGATACGCAGTATTTT
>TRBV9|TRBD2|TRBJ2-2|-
CASSAGLAGGGTGELFF
TGTGCCAGCAGCGCGGGACTAGCGGGGGGAGGAACCGGGGAGCTGTTTTTT
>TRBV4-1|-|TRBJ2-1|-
CASSPQGELYNEQFF
TGCGCCAGCAGCCCCCAAGGAGAATTATACAATGAGCAGTTCTTC
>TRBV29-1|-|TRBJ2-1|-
CSACLAGHNNEQFF
TGCAGCGCCTGTCTGGCGGGGCATAACAATGAGCAGTTCTTC
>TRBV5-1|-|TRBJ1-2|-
CASSLGRFYGYTF
TGCGCCAGCAGCTTGGGACGATTCTATGGCTACACCTTC
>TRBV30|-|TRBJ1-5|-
CAWNGQPNQPQHF
TGTGCCTGGAATGGACAGCCCAATCAGCCCCAGCATTTT
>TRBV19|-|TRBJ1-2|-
CASSIDGHAILYGYTF
TGTGCCAGTAGTATTGACGGACACGCTATCCTCTATGGCTACACCTTC
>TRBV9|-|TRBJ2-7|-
CASSKGEYSYEQYF
TGTGCCAGCAGTAAAGGGGAATACTCCTACGAGCAGTACTTT
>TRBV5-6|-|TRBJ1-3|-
CASSSGNTIYF
TGTGCCAGCAGCTCTGGAAACACCATATATTTT
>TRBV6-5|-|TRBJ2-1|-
CASSYGESLYNEQFF
TGTGCCAGCAGTTATGGAGAGTCCCTCTACAATGAGCAGTTCTTC
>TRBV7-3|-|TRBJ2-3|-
CASSDVVGGTDTQYF
TGTGCCAGCAGCGACGTAGTGGGGGGCACAGATACGCAGTATTTT
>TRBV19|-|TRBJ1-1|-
CASSIPTGWGKNTEAFF
TGTGCCAGTAGTATACCGACAGGTTGGGGAAAGAACACTGAAGCTTTCTTT
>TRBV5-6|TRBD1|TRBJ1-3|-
CASSDRGLLSTIYF
TGTGCCAGCAGCGACAGGGGGCTCCTCAGCACCATATATTTT
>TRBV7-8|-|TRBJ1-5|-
CASSLASRQGMVPQHF
TGTGCCAGCAGCTTAGCATCGCGGCAGGGAATGGTGCCCCAGCATTTT
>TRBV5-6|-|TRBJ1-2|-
CASSPLHTGVNYGYTF
TGTGCCAGCAGCCCGCTGCATACGGGAGTGAACTATGGCTACACCTTC
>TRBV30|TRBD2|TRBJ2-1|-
CAWNTGGSSYNEQFF
TGTGCCTGGAACACCGGGGGGAGCTCCTACAATGAGCAGTTCTTC
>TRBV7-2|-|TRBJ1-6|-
CASSLVSGYSPLHF
TGTGCCAGCAGCTTAGTTTCAGGTTATTCACCCCTCCACTTT
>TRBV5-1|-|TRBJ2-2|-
CASSLFRDNTGELFF
TGCGCCAGCAGCTTATTTAGGGATAACACCGGGGAGCTGTTTTTT